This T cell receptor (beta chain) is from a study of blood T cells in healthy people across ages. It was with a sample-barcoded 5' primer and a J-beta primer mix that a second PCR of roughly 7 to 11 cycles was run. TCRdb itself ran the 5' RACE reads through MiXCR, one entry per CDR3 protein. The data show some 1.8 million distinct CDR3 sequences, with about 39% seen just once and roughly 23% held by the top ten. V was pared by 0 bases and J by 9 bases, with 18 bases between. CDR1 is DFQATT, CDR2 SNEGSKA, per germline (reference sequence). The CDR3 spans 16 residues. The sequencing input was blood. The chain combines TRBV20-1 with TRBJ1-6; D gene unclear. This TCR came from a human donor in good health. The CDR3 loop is CSARDTPLSGGSPLHF. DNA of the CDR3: TGCAGTGCTAGAGATACCCCTTTGTCAGGAGGTTCACCCCTCCACTTT.